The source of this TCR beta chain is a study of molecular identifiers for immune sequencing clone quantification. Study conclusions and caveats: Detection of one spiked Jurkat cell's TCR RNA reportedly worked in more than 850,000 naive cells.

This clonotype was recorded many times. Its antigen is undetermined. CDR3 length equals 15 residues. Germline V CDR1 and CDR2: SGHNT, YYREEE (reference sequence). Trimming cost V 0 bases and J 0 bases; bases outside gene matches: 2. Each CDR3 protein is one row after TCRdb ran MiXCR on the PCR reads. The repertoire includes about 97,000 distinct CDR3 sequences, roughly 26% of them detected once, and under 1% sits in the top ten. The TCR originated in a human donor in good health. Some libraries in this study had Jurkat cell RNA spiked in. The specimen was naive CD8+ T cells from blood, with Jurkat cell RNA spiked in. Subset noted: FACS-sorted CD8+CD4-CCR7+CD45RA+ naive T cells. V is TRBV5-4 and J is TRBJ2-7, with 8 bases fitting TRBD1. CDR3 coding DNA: TGTGCCAGCAGCTTGGGACAGGGGAACTCCTACGAGCAGTACTTC. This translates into CASSLGQGNSYEQYF.